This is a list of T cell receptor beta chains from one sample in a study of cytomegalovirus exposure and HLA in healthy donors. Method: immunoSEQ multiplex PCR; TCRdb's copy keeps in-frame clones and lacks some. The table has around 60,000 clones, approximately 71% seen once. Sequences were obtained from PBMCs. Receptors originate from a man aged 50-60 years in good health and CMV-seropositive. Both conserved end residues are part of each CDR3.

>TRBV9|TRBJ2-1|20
CASSSPLGLAEVQFYNEQFF
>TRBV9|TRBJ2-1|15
CASSNISSVYNEQFF
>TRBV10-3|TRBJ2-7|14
CAISESGPSYEQYF
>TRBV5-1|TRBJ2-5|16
CASSLGLAGAQETQYF
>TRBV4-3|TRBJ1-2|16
CASSPPGGDLLYGYTF
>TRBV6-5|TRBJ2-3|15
CASSYSGTGGDTQYF
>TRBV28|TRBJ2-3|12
CASCRGTDTQYF
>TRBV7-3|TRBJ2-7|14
CASSSGGQGYEQYF
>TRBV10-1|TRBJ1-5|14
CASIGREVDQPQHF
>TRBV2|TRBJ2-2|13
CASRASGAGELFF
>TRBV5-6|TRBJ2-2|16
CASSLGLAGATGELFF
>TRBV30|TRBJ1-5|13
CAWSVHLDQPQHF
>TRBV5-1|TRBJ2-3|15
CASSLLSSGGDTQYF
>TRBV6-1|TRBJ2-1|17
CASSEGLAGGTYNEQFF
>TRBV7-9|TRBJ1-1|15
CASSLAAGRDTEAFF
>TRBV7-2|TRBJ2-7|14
CASRFAGGDYEQYF
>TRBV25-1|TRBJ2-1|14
CASSESGVRGEQFF
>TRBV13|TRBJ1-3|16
CASSLRQGRSGNTIYF
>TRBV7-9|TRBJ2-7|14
CASSARDNSYEQYF
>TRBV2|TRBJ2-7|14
CASSEASEWDEQYF
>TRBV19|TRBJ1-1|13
CASKDRGPTEAFF
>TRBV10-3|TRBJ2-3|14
CAISEQGRADTQYF
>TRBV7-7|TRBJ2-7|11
CASSCPGGSYF
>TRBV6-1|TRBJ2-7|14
CASRTRQGSYEQYF
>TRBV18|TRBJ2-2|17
CASSAPTGGANTGELFF
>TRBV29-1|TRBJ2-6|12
CSVSAGANVLTF
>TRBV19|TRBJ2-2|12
CASSIRVGELFF
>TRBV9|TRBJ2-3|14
CASSAGGRTDTQYF